This is a list of T cell receptor beta chains from one sample in a study of PD-1 blockade in classical Hodgkin lymphoma. Clones were read by immunoSEQ multiplex PCR, and TCRdb kept only the in-frame ones, dropping some. The data contain 95,000 to 100,000 clones, more than 85% of them singletons. Sample: peripheral blood mononuclear cells (PBMCs), taken before the second cycle of nivolumab. The receptors come from a human donor with classical Hodgkin lymphoma. Each CDR3 is given with its conserved first and last residue. Each record gives: CDR3 DNA, CDR3 protein, D gene, V gene, J gene, clone size. The D gene is left open where the match is weak. Size tells how often a clone was seen (once, few, many) or the class of an expanded clone, and some rows leave it out.

TGTGCCAGCAGCTTTGGCCGAACAGATACGCAGTATTTT	CASSFGRTDTQYF	-	TRBV7-9	TRBJ2-3	-
TGTGCCAGCAGTCCAGGGGTCGAGCAGTACTTC	CASSPGVEQYF	-	TRBV6-5	TRBJ2-7	-
TGTGCCAGCACAATTCCGGGGAGGGGGGAGCTGTTTTTT	CASTIPGRGELFF	-	TRBV27	TRBJ2-2	few
TGTGCCAGCAGCTCGCCGACTAGCGGGGGCACAGATACGCAGTATTTT	CASSSPTSGGTDTQYF	TRBD2	TRBV9	TRBJ2-3	-
TGTGCCAGCAGCGAAGGGACAGGGCAAAAACTGTTTTTT	CASSEGTGQKLFF	TRBD1	TRBV5-6	TRBJ1-4	-
TGTGCCAGTCAAATCAACCGGGACAGAAGATCTGGGGCCAACGTCCTGACTTTC	CASQINRDRRSGANVLTF	TRBD1	TRBV19	TRBJ2-6	-
TGTGCCAGCAGTGGGACAGGGAACACCGGGGAGCTGTTTTTT	CASSGTGNTGELFF	TRBD1	TRBV6-1	TRBJ2-2	-
TGCGCCAGCAGCTGGGCTAGCGGTGGGAATGAGCAGTTCTTC	CASSWASGGNEQFF	TRBD2	TRBV4-1	TRBJ2-1	-
TGTGCCTGGAGTCAGGGTCCCGGGTCCTATGGCTACACCTTC	CAWSQGPGSYGYTF	-	TRBV30	TRBJ1-2	-
TGTGCCAGCAGCCCCGGACAGGGTGGGGGCTACGAGCAGTACTTC	CASSPGQGGGYEQYF	TRBD1	TRBV13	TRBJ2-7	-
TGTGCCAGTAAAAGGGCAGGGGATCCTATCAATGAGCAGTTCTTC	CASKRAGDPINEQFF	-	TRBV19	TRBJ2-1	-
TGCGCCAGCAGCCAAGAGGACAGGGGGCCATACAATGAGCAGTTCTTC	CASSQEDRGPYNEQFF	TRBD1	TRBV4-1	TRBJ2-1	-
TGTGCCAGCAAAACTGAACCGGGACAGGGATACGAGCAGTACTTC	CASKTEPGQGYEQYF	-	TRBV21-1	TRBJ2-7	once
TGTGCCAGCAGTTCGTCGGACAGCCTCTATGGCTACACCTTC	CASSSSDSLYGYTF	-	TRBV28	TRBJ1-2	-
TGTGCCAGTAGGACCGCAGGGGGAGAGACCCAGTACTTC	CASRTAGGETQYF	TRBD1	TRBV19	TRBJ2-5	-
TGCGCCAGCAGCCATGAACAGGGATCCTTCTCCTACGAGCAGTACTTC	CASSHEQGSFSYEQYF	-	TRBV4-1	TRBJ2-7	-
TGTGCCAGCAGCTTCCTACTAGCGGGGGGTTACAATGAGCAGTTCTTC	CASSFLLAGGYNEQFF	TRBD2	TRBV7-8	TRBJ2-1	-
TGTGCCAGCAGCCCGACAGGGTATGAGCAGTACTTC	CASSPTGYEQYF	TRBD1	TRBV7-9	TRBJ2-7	-
TGTGCCAGCAGCTACGGGTTGAACACCGGGGAGCTGTTTTTT	CASSYGLNTGELFF	-	TRBV7-9	TRBJ2-2	-
TGCGCCAGCAGCCAAGATCTCGGTTATGGAGACTATGGCTACACCTTC	CASSQDLGYGDYGYTF	-	TRBV4-3	TRBJ1-2	once
TGTGCCAGCAGTCCCCTTTGGTGGGGGCGCGGGGAGCTGTTTTTT	CASSPLWWGRGELFF	-	TRBV28	TRBJ2-2	-
TGTGCCAGCACCGGACAAGGCTACGAGCAGTACTTC	CASTGQGYEQYF	-	TRBV28	TRBJ2-7	-
TGTGCCAGCAGCTTATGGGGCCCGGGTAGGTTTTTCGGAGATGAAAAACTGTTTTTT	CASSLWGPGRFFGDEKLFF	-	TRBV7-2	TRBJ1-4	-
TGTGCCAGCAACCCCTTGACCGGGCGCACCTACGAGCAGTACTTC	CASNPLTGRTYEQYF	-	TRBV5-6	TRBJ2-7	-
TGTGCCAGCAGTCGAGGGGCAGAGTATGGCTACACCTTC	CASSRGAEYGYTF	-	TRBV6-5	TRBJ1-2	-
TGTGCCAGCAGCAAGTATGGCATTACCATCCAAGAGACCCAGTACTTC	CASSKYGITIQETQYF	-	TRBV21-1	TRBJ2-5	-
TGTGCCAGCAGCGCACCCTCGAGGACTAGCACAGATACGCAGTATTTT	CASSAPSRTSTDTQYF	-	TRBV9	TRBJ2-3	-
TGTGCCAGCAGACGCAGTACCGCCAAAAACATTCAATACTTC	CASRRSTAKNIQYF	-	TRBV13	TRBJ2-4	-
TGCGCCAGCACCGAGGGAGACGGAACTAATGAAAAACTGTTTTTT	CASTEGDGTNEKLFF	-	TRBV5-1	TRBJ1-4	few
TGTGCCAGCACAAGGGATAGCTCCTACGAGCAGTACTTC	CASTRDSSYEQYF	-	TRBV6-5	TRBJ2-7	-
TGTGCCAGTAGTAATCCAGGGTTCACCACTGAAGCTTTCTTT	CASSNPGFTTEAFF	-	TRBV19	TRBJ1-1	once
TGTGCCAGCAGTTTTCAAGGAGCTTACAATGAGCAGTTCTTC	CASSFQGAYNEQFF	-	TRBV27	TRBJ2-1	few
TGTGCCAGCTCACGGGGGACAGCCGCCGGGGAGCTGTTTTTT	CASSRGTAAGELFF	TRBD1	TRBV18	TRBJ2-2	-
TGTGCCAGCAGCTTACCCAGAGGGGCGACGGTCACCTACGAGCAGTACTTC	CASSLPRGATVTYEQYF	-	TRBV7-9	TRBJ2-7	-
TGTGCCAGCAGTCTTAGCGGGGGGCTTCAAGAGACCCAGTACTTC	CASSLSGGLQETQYF	TRBD2	TRBV27	TRBJ2-5	-
TGCGCCAGCAGCCAAGGCGGGCACAGGGACGAGCAGTACTTC	CASSQGGHRDEQYF	-	TRBV4-1	TRBJ2-7	-
TGTGCCAGCAGCTTAATGAGGGAAAAACTGTTTTTT	CASSLMREKLFF	-	TRBV5-6	TRBJ1-4	once
TGTGCCAGCAGCGGCCGCCTCGGGGGCACTGAAGCTTTCTTT	CASSGRLGGTEAFF	-	TRBV9	TRBJ1-1	-
TGTGCCAGTACCTCCCCATGGAGGGGGGGTTCTGGGGAGCTGTTTTTT	CASTSPWRGGSGELFF	-	TRBV19	TRBJ2-2	-
TGTGCCAGCAGCTTATCTGCTGATACGCAGTATTTT	CASSLSADTQYF	-	TRBV13	TRBJ2-3	-
TGTGCCAGCAGCTCCGGGGGGGCGACCTCGACTGAAGCTTTCTTT	CASSSGGATSTEAFF	-	TRBV7-9	TRBJ1-1	-
TGCAGCGTCCACCGGACAGGGGGCACAGATACGCAGTATTTT	CSVHRTGGTDTQYF	TRBD1	TRBV29-1	TRBJ2-3	once
TGTGCCAGTACACCCATCGCAGGGGGCCGGGAGACCCAGTACTTC	CASTPIAGGRETQYF	TRBD1	TRBV19	TRBJ2-5	-
TGTGCCAGTAGTATGAGTTCCAGGGGTTACGAGCAGTACTTC	CASSMSSRGYEQYF	-	TRBV19	TRBJ2-7	few
TGTGCCAGCAACCGGAGGTTCCTGGCTGAAGCTTTCTTT	CASNRRFLAEAFF	-	TRBV11-2	TRBJ1-1	-
TGTGCTAGTGGTTTGGTACGGGACACCCCCTACAATGAGCAGTTCTTC	CASGLVRDTPYNEQFF	-	TRBV12-5	TRBJ2-1	-
TGTGCCAGCAGTGGCCGACCTACCTGGGAGCAGTTCTTC	CASSGRPTWEQFF	-	TRBV6-5	TRBJ2-1	-
TGTGCCAGCAGCCCAGGGGTGGGAAACACCATATATTTT	CASSPGVGNTIYF	-	TRBV5-8	TRBJ1-3	-
TGTGCCAGCAGTTGGGCAGGTCAGGGGTACACAGATACGCAGTATTTT	CASSWAGQGYTDTQYF	-	TRBV6-5	TRBJ2-3	-
TGTGCCAGCAGTTCGAGCAGGAATGAAAAACTGTTTTTT	CASSSSRNEKLFF	-	TRBV7-6	TRBJ1-4	-
TGTGCCAGCAGCAAATTAACAGGGGAGAGCACCGGGGAGCTGTTTTTT	CASSKLTGESTGELFF	TRBD1	TRBV4-2	TRBJ2-2	-
TGTGCCAGTAGTACACTCCAGGGGGTAGAGCAGTTCTTC	CASSTLQGVEQFF	TRBD1	TRBV19	TRBJ2-1	-
TGTGCCAGCAGTTACTCGAAGGTGGGGGCGCGGACTGAAGCTTTCTTT	CASSYSKVGARTEAFF	-	TRBV6-5	TRBJ1-1	-
TGTGCCAGCAGTTGGGACAGGGGAGTGGGGTTCAATCAGCCCCAGCATTTT	CASSWDRGVGFNQPQHF	TRBD1	TRBV2	TRBJ1-5	-